This T cell receptor beta chain appears in the sequencing data of a study of TIL therapy for anti-PD-1-resistant metastatic lung cancer. Time point indicated: pre-treatment sample, taken before nivolumab and TIL therapy. This was the immunoSEQ v3 assay. Sequenced by immunoSEQ multiplex PCR; TCRdb stores in-frame clones only, minus some. The sample shows 35,000 or so clones, around 67% of them seen only once. V lost 3 bases to trimming and J lost 2 bases, with 11 bases between them. Germline CDR1 reads MNHEY; CDR2 reads SMNVEV (reference sequence). There are 14 residues in the CDR3. The sequencing here drew on blood, taken at baseline. This clonotype originated in a person aged 25 to 80 with non-small cell lung cancer. The chain couples TRBV27 to TRBJ2-7; D gene ambiguous. The CDR3, as DNA: TGTGCCAGCAGTTTTTCCGCAGGACCCTACGAGCAGTACTTC. Amino acids: CASSFSAGPYEQYF.